Below are 2 T cell receptor beta chains sequenced from a single sample in a study of blood T cells in healthy people across ages. Together with a sample-barcoded 5' primer, a J-beta primer mix was included in a second PCR lasting about 6 to 11 cycles. TCRdb itself ran the 5' RACE reads through MiXCR, one entry per CDR3 protein. The sample has hundreds of thousands of distinct CDR3 sequences; around 45% are singletons. The sequencing sample was made of blood. All receptors derive from a man aged 55 to 70 in good health.

Here the CDR3 reads CSASAPTSYGYTF. DNA for the CDR3: TGCAGTGCTAGCGCGCCAACCTCCTATGGCTACACCTTC. The chain is built from TRBV20-1 and TRBJ1-2; D is uncertain. V lost 3 bases, J lost 4 bases, and 12 bases lay in between. The germline CDR1 and CDR2 sequences are DFQATT and SNEGSKA (reference sequence). This CDR3 spans 13 amino acids.

This chain's CDR3 is CASSSLGGGHSSYNEQFF. The CDR3 DNA follows: TGTGCCAGCAGTTCCCTGGGCGGGGGCCACAGCTCCTACAATGAGCAGTTCTTC. This chain links TRBV28 with TRBJ2-1, with a weak D call TRBD2 (7 bases). Germline lookup yields CDR1 MDHEN and CDR2 SYDVKM. V lost 4 bases, J lost 0 bases, and 19 bases lay in between. The CDR3 totals 18 residues. The whole variable domain, remainder taken from reference TRBV28 and TRBJ2-1, is DVKVTQSSRYLVKRTGEKVFLECVQDMDHENMFWYRQDPGLGLRLIYFSYDVKMKEKGDIPEGYSVSREKKERFSLILESASTNQTSMYLCASSSLGGGHSSYNEQFFGPGTRLTVL.